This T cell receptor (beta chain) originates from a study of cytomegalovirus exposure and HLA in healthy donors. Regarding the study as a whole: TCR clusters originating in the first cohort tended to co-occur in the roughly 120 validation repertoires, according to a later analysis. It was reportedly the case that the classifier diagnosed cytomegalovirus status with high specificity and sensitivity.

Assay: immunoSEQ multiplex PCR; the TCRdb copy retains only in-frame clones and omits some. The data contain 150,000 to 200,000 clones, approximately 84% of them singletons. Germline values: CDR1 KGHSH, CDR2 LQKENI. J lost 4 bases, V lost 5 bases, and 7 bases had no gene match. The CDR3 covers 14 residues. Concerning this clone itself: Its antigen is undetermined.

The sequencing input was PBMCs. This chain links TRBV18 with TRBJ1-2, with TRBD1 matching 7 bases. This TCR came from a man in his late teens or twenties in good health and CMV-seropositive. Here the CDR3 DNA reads TGTGCCAGCTCAGCTAGACAGGGATCCTATGGCTACACCTTC. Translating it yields CASSARQGSYGYTF.